A selection of T cell receptor beta chains follows, all from one sample in a study of shared clonotypes between healthy human individuals. Data came from immunoSEQ multiplex PCR; TCRdb stores just in-frame clones and leaves some out. Of 470,000 or so clones listed, approximately 78% were seen once; the top ten hold about 12%. Material for sequencing was PBMCs. These TCRs come from a woman in her thirties or forties in good health. Some clones in this sample may be carry-over from other donors' samples. The CDR3 runs from the conserved cysteine through the conserved F or W. Where a row states a size, it is once, few, many or the class of an expanded clone; other rows omit it.

v_gene	abundance	j_gene	CDR3aa
TRBV10-1	NA	TRBJ2-7	CASSAGTSGSYEQYF
TRBV27	once	TRBJ2-7	CASSSGPTDEQYF
TRBV6-6	NA	TRBJ2-7	CASSPGLGAVEQYF
TRBV11-1	few	TRBJ2-7	CASSFGNYYEQYF
TRBV4-3	NA	TRBJ2-3	CASRTGRAADTQYF
TRBV7-2	NA	TRBJ2-2	CASSLTWGRAGELFF
TRBV6-5	NA	TRBJ2-7	CASTFLAGDIHEQYF
TRBV19	NA	TRBJ1-4	CASTITQGEKLFF
TRBV25-1	few	TRBJ1-2	CASSGPPGQGNYGYTF
TRBV6-6	NA	TRBJ2-7	CASSYSSQGQDEQYF
TRBV20-1	NA	TRBJ1-1	CSAWTGGVWVF
TRBV15	NA	TRBJ2-1	CATSRELLGNEQFF
TRBV5-5	NA	TRBJ1-1	CASSPGGEVNTEAFF
TRBV30	NA	TRBJ1-1	CAWSAFGEAFF
TRBV6-5	NA	TRBJ2-7	CASSYPNYEQYF
TRBV7-9	NA	TRBJ1-2	CASSTLGQGGYGYTF
TRBV4-1	NA	TRBJ2-4	CASSPTSDIQYF
TRBV6-6	NA	TRBJ2-6	CASRKWEGTGANVLTF
TRBV7-9	many	TRBJ2-7	CASSPGLAGGPQQYF
TRBV6-1	NA	TRBJ2-1	CASSVLGQGPSSYNEQFF
TRBV7-2	NA	TRBJ1-2	CASSLDGGTGSYTF
TRBV5-6	NA	TRBJ1-4	CASSFFGTTNEKLFF
TRBV28	few	TRBJ1-5	CASRGLGNQPQHF
TRBV7-8	NA	TRBJ2-7	CASSLGIVGAYEQYF
TRBV5-1	NA	TRBJ1-3	CASSLAGQGAGNTIYF
TRBV28	NA	TRBJ1-4	CASSLIYPGGDEKLFF
TRBV7-9	NA	TRBJ2-2	CASSLGEGGWTGELFF
TRBV14	NA	TRBJ2-1	CASSQGLQGGLAPSSYNEQFF
TRBV7-6	NA	TRBJ2-7	CASRLRTGSKRNPSYEQYF
TRBV7-8	NA	TRBJ2-7	CASSWTSGKTYEQYF
TRBV28	NA	TRBJ1-5	CASTTGQQYQPQHF
TRBV6-6	NA	TRBJ2-3	CASGTSGRGGTDTQYF
TRBV30	NA	TRBJ2-7	CAWSALGGVDEQYF
TRBV28	NA	TRBJ2-7	CASRRTGAHEQYF
TRBV7-2	NA	TRBJ2-7	CASSADRYAYEQYF
TRBV5-1	NA	TRBJ1-1	CASRPSGAEDTEAFF
TRBV25-1	NA	TRBJ2-5	CASSEGLASPQETQYF
TRBV18	NA	TRBJ2-2	CASSSASGSKNTGELFF